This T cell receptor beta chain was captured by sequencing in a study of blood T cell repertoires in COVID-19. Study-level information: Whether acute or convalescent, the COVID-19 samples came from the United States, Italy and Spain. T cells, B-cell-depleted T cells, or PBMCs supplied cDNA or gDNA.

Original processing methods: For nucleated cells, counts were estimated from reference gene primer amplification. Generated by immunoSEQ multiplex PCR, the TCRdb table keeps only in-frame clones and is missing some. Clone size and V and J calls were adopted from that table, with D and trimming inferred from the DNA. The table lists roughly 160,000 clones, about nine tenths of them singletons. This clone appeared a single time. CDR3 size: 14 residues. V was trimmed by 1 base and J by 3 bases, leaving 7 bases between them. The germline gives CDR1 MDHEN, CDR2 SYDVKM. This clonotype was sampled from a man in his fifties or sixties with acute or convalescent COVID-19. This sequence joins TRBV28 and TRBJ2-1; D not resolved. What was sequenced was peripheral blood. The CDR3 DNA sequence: TGTGCCAGCAGTTTATCCCAGGTCTACAATGAGCAGTTCTTC. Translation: CASSLSQVYNEQFF.